This record looks at one TCR beta chain sequence and its context. What it binds is unknown. The data originate from a study of T cell repertoires in cytomegalovirus infection. Each CDR3 protein gets one entry after TCRdb re-called the reads with MiXCR. This sample has about 920,000 distinct CDR3 sequences; around 32% occur once, and the top ten carry roughly 12%. The CDR3 length is 12 residues. Trimming removed 2 bases at V and 8 bases at J, with 7 bases between. Germline V lookup: CDR1 LNHNV, CDR2 YYDKDF (reference sequence). This TCR derives from a human donor in good health (CMV status not recorded). Some clones in this sample may be carry-over from other donors' samples. The sample consisted of cultured CD8+ T cells from PBMCs, taken from culture after CMV antigen stimulation. The rearrangement uses TRBV15 and TRBJ2-1, with a tentative D call TRBD1 (6 bases). CDR3: CATSRQGYEQFF. CDR3 nucleotide sequence: TGTGCCACCAGCAGACAGGGGTATGAGCAGTTCTTC.